These T cell receptor beta chains were read from a single sample in a study of response to subunit inactivated influenza vaccine. TCRdb itself ran the RT-PCR reads through MiXCR, one entry per CDR3 protein. The table shows 500,000 to 700,000 distinct CDR3 sequences, with roughly a quarter occurring only once. These data were likewise used in another study, on T cells expressing NK-cell markers.

The specimen was CD4+ T cells sorted from PBMCs, collected about 13 days after vaccination. Receptor source: a man aged 45-65 years who received an inactivated influenza vaccine. Both conserved end residues are part of each CDR3. The order of the fields is clone size, V gene, J gene, D gene, CDR3 DNA, CDR3 protein. D genes are given only for firm matches. Clone size is stated in some rows and not others, as once, few, many or a class when expanded.

abundance: .
v_gene: TRBV29-1
j_gene: TRBJ2-3
d_gene: TRBD2
CDR3nt: TGCAGCGTGACTAGCGGGTCTCGCACAGATACGCAGTATTTT
CDR3aa: CSVTSGSRTDTQYF

abundance: .
v_gene: TRBV25-1
j_gene: TRBJ2-3
d_gene: .
CDR3nt: TGTGCCAGCAGTGACGGGTTGGGAGATACGCAGTATTTT
CDR3aa: CASSDGLGDTQYF

abundance: few
v_gene: TRBV7-8
j_gene: TRBJ1-5
d_gene: .
CDR3nt: TGTGCCAGCAGCTTAGGGGGCGGCAGGACATTGAATCAGCCCCAGCATTTT
CDR3aa: CASSLGGGRTLNQPQHF

abundance: .
v_gene: TRBV5-1
j_gene: TRBJ2-5
d_gene: .
CDR3nt: TGCGCCAGCAGTGTGCTGGGGGAGACCCAGTACTTC
CDR3aa: CASSVLGETQYF

abundance: many
v_gene: TRBV5-1
j_gene: TRBJ1-6
d_gene: .
CDR3nt: TGCGCCAGCAGCTTGGGGACAGATTCACCCCTCCACTTT
CDR3aa: CASSLGTDSPLHF

abundance: many
v_gene: TRBV18
j_gene: TRBJ1-6
d_gene: .
CDR3nt: TGTGCCAGCTCACACGGAAATTCACCCCTCCACTTT
CDR3aa: CASSHGNSPLHF

abundance: .
v_gene: TRBV28
j_gene: TRBJ1-5
d_gene: .
CDR3nt: TGTGCCAGCAGTTTAGTCAGTAGTTCCACGCCCCAGCATTTT
CDR3aa: CASSLVSSSTPQHF

abundance: .
v_gene: TRBV10-3
j_gene: TRBJ2-1
d_gene: TRBD1
CDR3nt: TGTGCCACCCGAATACCGGGACAGGGGGGATACAATGAGCAGTTCTTC
CDR3aa: CATRIPGQGGYNEQFF

abundance: few
v_gene: TRBV5-1
j_gene: TRBJ1-2
d_gene: TRBD1
CDR3nt: TGCGCCAGCAGCAGGACCCAGGGGGATGGCTACACCTTC
CDR3aa: CASSRTQGDGYTF

abundance: .
v_gene: TRBV9
j_gene: TRBJ1-1
d_gene: .
CDR3nt: TGTGCCAGCAGCGCTACCGGGACACACATCATGAACACTGAAGCTTTCTTT
CDR3aa: CASSATGTHIMNTEAFF

abundance: few
v_gene: TRBV20-1
j_gene: TRBJ2-5
d_gene: TRBD1
CDR3nt: TGCAGTGGATTCCCCCGGACAGGCCAAGAGACCCAGTACTTC
CDR3aa: CSGFPRTGQETQYF

abundance: .
v_gene: TRBV27
j_gene: TRBJ2-1
d_gene: .
CDR3nt: TGTGCCAGCAGTTTGCGAGGCCATGATGAGCAGTTCTTC
CDR3aa: CASSLRGHDEQFF

abundance: many
v_gene: TRBV12-3/TRBV12-4
j_gene: TRBJ1-4
d_gene: .
CDR3nt: TGTGCCAGCAGTTTTCGGCAGGGCGGTGAAAAACTGTTTTTT
CDR3aa: CASSFRQGGEKLFF

abundance: .
v_gene: TRBV4-2
j_gene: TRBJ1-5
d_gene: .
CDR3nt: TGTGCCAGCAGCCAAGATCTCCAGGGTAGCAATCAGCCCCAGCATTTT
CDR3aa: CASSQDLQGSNQPQHF

abundance: .
v_gene: TRBV12-3/TRBV12-4
j_gene: TRBJ2-1
d_gene: TRBD2
CDR3nt: TGTGCCAGCAGTTTCTCCTGGGCGGGGGGCTCCTACAATGAGCAGTTCTTC
CDR3aa: CASSFSWAGGSYNEQFF

abundance: few
v_gene: TRBV6-1
j_gene: TRBJ2-1
d_gene: .
CDR3nt: TGTGCCAGCAGTGAACTCGTGGCGGGGGAGCAGTTCTTC
CDR3aa: CASSELVAGEQFF

abundance: few
v_gene: TRBV10-3
j_gene: TRBJ2-7
d_gene: TRBD2
CDR3nt: TGTGCCATCAGTAGCGGGATGGATGAGCAGTACTTC
CDR3aa: CAISSGMDEQYF

abundance: few
v_gene: TRBV6-1
j_gene: TRBJ2-7
d_gene: .
CDR3nt: TGTGCCAGCAGTGAAAACGGTGGAACCTACGAGCAGTACTTC
CDR3aa: CASSENGGTYEQYF

abundance: few
v_gene: TRBV18
j_gene: TRBJ2-3
d_gene: .
CDR3nt: TGTGCCAGCCGAACCGAGGCGGGGAGAGATACGCAGTATTTT
CDR3aa: CASRTEAGRDTQYF

abundance: .
v_gene: TRBV18
j_gene: TRBJ1-3
d_gene: TRBD1
CDR3nt: TGTGCCAGCTCACCCCTGGGACAGGTCCCTGGAAACACCATATATTTT
CDR3aa: CASSPLGQVPGNTIYF

abundance: few
v_gene: TRBV5-1
j_gene: TRBJ2-1
d_gene: .
CDR3nt: TGCGCCAGCAGCTCACGTTACAGGGCCACCTACAATGAGCAGTTCTTC
CDR3aa: CASSSRYRATYNEQFF

abundance: .
v_gene: TRBV6-2/TRBV6-3
j_gene: TRBJ2-3
d_gene: .
CDR3nt: TGTGCCAGCCAATGGACAGTCACAGATACGCAGTATTTT
CDR3aa: CASQWTVTDTQYF